Presented here are 27 T cell receptor beta chains from one specimen sequenced in a study of blood T cells in healthy people across ages (dated by TCRdb to 2014 to 2015). The protocol used for the library was 5' RACE. This sample was sequenced with an Illumina HiSeq 2500. The second PCR ran for roughly 7 to 11 cycles and used a J-beta primer mix along with a sample-barcoded 5' primer. TCRdb's own reprocessing of the public reads used fastp at Q25 and MiXCR and kept productive beta chains. Each entry merges the rows of one CDR3 protein and shows their most common DNA and genes. The sample table contains 780,000 or so distinct CDR3 sequences; only one count was recorded for approximately 25% of them. Under 4.5% of the sample comes from the top ten. This sample was also put to use in a study of T cells of mothers and their children.

Sequencing input: blood. These receptors came from a boy between 5 and 17 years old in good health.

V is TRBV5-5 and J is TRBJ1-2; perhaps TRBD1 as D (5 bases). This CDR3 contains 16 residues. Germline V gene data show CDR1 as SGHKS and CDR2 as YYEKEE (reference sequence). The V end lost 0 bases, the J end lost 3 bases, and 15 bases lay between the germline ends. The CDR3 loop is CASSLEGQSIYYGYTF. The DNA for the CDR3 is TGTGCCAGCAGCTTGGAGGGGCAGTCGATTTACTATGGCTACACCTTC.

The genes are TRBV12-3 or TRBV12-4 and TRBJ2-7, with 11 bases fitting TRBD2. The better agreement between TRBJ2-1 and the DNA end casts doubt on the J call. CDR3 size: 12 residues. The CDR3 nucleotides are TGTGCCAGCAGCCTTAGCGGGAGGGTTCAGTTCTTC. Its protein product is CASSLSGRVQFF.

In this sample, this clonotype turned up once. The chain uses TRBV27 and TRBJ2-5; D is ambiguous. V lost 7 bases, J lost 4 bases, and 13 bases lay in between. The CDR3 sequence is 13 residues long. Germline V lookup: CDR1 MNHEY, CDR2 SMNVEV (reference sequence). The CDR3 region is CASKGRNLETQYF. Written as DNA, the CDR3 is TGTGCCAGCAAAGGAAGAAACTTAGAGACCCAGTACTTC.

This clonotype was picked up a small number of times. The genes are TRBV28 and TRBJ1-2, with D perhaps TRBD1 (6 bases). Germline V CDR1 and CDR2: MDHEN, SYDVKM. V dropped 6 bases and J dropped 4 bases, with 15 bases sitting between them. This CDR3 is 14 amino acids long. The CDR3 here is CASRTPGGGYGYTF. CDR3 in DNA: TGTGCCAGCAGAACACCAGGAGGGGGCTATGGCTACACCTTC.

This clonotype was found a few times. This chain connects TRBV4-1 to TRBJ1-2; TRBD1 might be the D (5 bases). Trimming stripped 4 bases from V and 7 bases from J, with 10 bases between. The CDR3 sequence is 12 residues long. In germline, CDR1 is MGHRA, CDR2 YSYEKL. CDR3 protein: CASSPGTSGYTF. The CDR3 DNA is TGCGCCAGCAGCCCAGGGACTAGTGGCTACACCTTC.

Only a few counts were recorded for this clonotype. The chain joins TRBV20-1 to TRBJ1-5, with D hard to call. This CDR3 is built from 11 residues. V lost 3 bases and J 9 bases, leaving 9 bases between the germline ends. CDR1 and CDR2 from the germline V gene are DFQATT and SNEGSKA (reference sequence). DNA for the CDR3: TGCAGTGCTAGCGGTTTGGCGCCCCAGCATTTT. The encoded protein is CSASGLAPQHF.

The V gene is TRBV4-3, the J gene TRBJ2-3; D not resolved. The germline V and J ends were trimmed by 2 bases and 5 bases, with 11 bases remaining between them. The V gene's germline CDR1 is LGHNA and CDR2 YSLEER. The CDR3 runs to 14 residues. This chain's CDR3 is CASSQYLAGDTQYF. In DNA form, the CDR3 reads TGCGCCAGCAGCCAATATCTGGCTGGAGATACGCAGTATTTT.

The V gene is TRBV29-1, the J gene TRBJ2-1, with 14 bases aligning to TRBD2. The junction had 8 bases not matched to a gene; V was cut back by 7 bases and J by 6 bases. The CDR3 has 15 residues. Germline CDR1 SQVTM, CDR2 ANQGSEA. DNA for the CDR3: TGCAGCGCCGAGACTAGCGGGAGGGCCGTCAATGAGCAGTTCTTC. It yields the protein CSAETSGRAVNEQFF.

Only a few counts were recorded for this clonotype. This chain connects TRBV7-2 to TRBJ1-1; tentative D call: TRBD1 (6 bases). With 3 bases removed from V and 0 bases from J, the gap between germline ends came to 11 bases. Germline loops: CDR1 SGHTA, CDR2 FQGNSA. The CDR3 extends over 15 amino acids. The CDR3 loop reads CASSFLTGLNTEAFF. DNA of the CDR3: TGTGCCAGCAGCTTTTTAACAGGGTTGAACACTGAAGCTTTCTTT.

The chain recombines TRBV27 with TRBJ2-5, with 8 bases lining up with TRBD2. Looked up from germline, CDR1 is MNHEY and CDR2 is SMNVEV (reference sequence). This CDR3 spans 15 amino acids. J was trimmed by 2 bases and V by 5 bases; bases with no gene match: 7. The DNA of the CDR3 is TGTGCCAGCAGTGAATGGCGGGGGGTACAAGAGACCCAGTACTTC. Amino acid sequence: CASSEWRGVQETQYF.

The chain employs TRBV19 and TRBJ1-2; 9 nucleotides line up with TRBD1. CDR3 length: 14 residues. V lost 3 bases to trimming and J lost 2 bases; unmatched junction nucleotides: 1. Germline lookup yields CDR1 LNHDA and CDR2 SQIVND (reference sequence). CDR3 region: CASSIGTGNYGYTF. As DNA, the CDR3 is TGTGCCAGTAGTATTGGGACAGGGAACTATGGCTACACCTTC.

This clonotype has just one count. V gene TRBV12-3 or TRBV12-4 combines with J gene TRBJ1-2; tentatively, D is TRBD1 (5 bases). This CDR3 has 13 residues. V dropped 6 bases and J dropped 5 bases, with 13 bases sitting between them. DNA for the CDR3: TGTGCCAGCAGCCCGGAACAGGAGTATGGCTACACCTTC. This encodes CASSPEQEYGYTF.

This clonotype appeared a few times. This chain links TRBV20-1 with TRBJ2-4, with D hard to call. Trimming removed 3 bases at V and 0 bases at J, with 9 bases between. CDR1 and CDR2 from the germline V gene are DFQATT and SNEGSKA (reference sequence). The CDR3 has 14 amino acids. The CDR3 region is CSASGWLAKNIQYF. CDR3 DNA sequence: TGCAGTGCTAGCGGGTGGCTAGCCAAAAACATTCAGTACTTC.

The V gene is TRBV28, the J gene TRBJ2-3, with TRBD2 matching 9 bases. The germline V gene has CDR1 MDHEN and CDR2 SYDVKM. V lost 6 bases and J lost 3; bases outside the gene matches: 10. The CDR3 is 16 amino acids. The CDR3 here is CASSHLAGGRTDTQYF. In DNA form, the CDR3 reads TGTGCCAGCAGCCATTTGGCGGGAGGGAGAACAGATACGCAGTATTTT. The entire variable domain, with the rest obtained from reference TRBV28 and TRBJ2-3, is as follows: DVKVTQSSRYLVKRTGEKVFLECVQDMDHENMFWYRQDPGLGLRLIYFSYDVKMKEKGDIPEGYSVSREKKERFSLILESASTNQTSMYLCASSHLAGGRTDTQYFGPGTRLTVL.

V is TRBV3-1 and J is TRBJ2-7, with TRBD2 identical over 10 bases. There are 17 residues in the CDR3. V dropped 3 bases and J dropped 9; count of bases not matched to a gene: 17. CDR1 is LGHDT, CDR2 YNNKEL, per germline (reference sequence). DNA for the CDR3: TGTGCCAGCAGCCACAGGTTGAGGATGGCTAGCGGGAGCGGGCAGTACTTC. It is translated as CASSHRLRMASGSGQYF.

V is TRBV27 and J is TRBJ1-6, with unresolved D. V lost 3 bases and J lost 6, with 18 bases in between. Germline lookup yields CDR1 MNHEY and CDR2 SMNVEV (reference sequence). The CDR3 covers 17 residues. The CDR3 spells CASSFAEVEIFNSPLHF. The CDR3 DNA reads as TGTGCCAGCAGTTTTGCAGAGGTTGAAATCTTTAATTCACCCCTCCACTTT.

The chain carries TRBV6-1 and TRBJ2-1; no clear D gene. The CDR3 consists of 14 residues. Trimming took 6 bases from V and 1 from J, leaving 10 bases between them. Germline CDR1 and CDR2: MNHNS and SASEGT. This CDR3 is CASRPMGSYNEQFF. CDR3 bases: TGTGCCAGCAGACCTATGGGGTCCTACAATGAGCAGTTCTTC.

This clonotype was counted many times. The chain employs TRBV29-1 and TRBJ2-5; weak D call: TRBD2 (5 bases). The V end lost 4 bases, the J end lost 4 bases, and 7 bases lay between the germline ends. The germline CDR1 and CDR2 sequences are SQVTM and ANQGSEA. This CDR3 is 11 amino acids long. The CDR3 loop reads CSVARGETQYF. As DNA, the CDR3 is TGCAGCGTTGCTCGGGGAGAGACCCAGTACTTC.

This clonotype occurred a few times. The chain combines TRBV4-3 with TRBJ2-2; no definite D call. CDR1 and CDR2 from the germline V gene are LGHNA and YSLEER. Deletions cut 1 base from V and 6 bases from J, with 18 bases between. The CDR3 spans 17 residues. The CDR3: CASSQVIPHPLPGELFF. For the CDR3, the DNA is TGCGCCAGCAGCCAAGTTATACCACATCCGTTACCCGGGGAGCTGTTTTTT.

This clonotype has only a few counts. The V and J genes are TRBV25-1 and TRBJ1-5; possibly TRBD1 for D (6 bases). The CDR3 extends over 14 amino acids. Trimming took 3 bases from V and 4 from J, leaving 10 bases between them. CDR1 and CDR2 from the germline V gene are MGHDK and SYGVNS. The CDR3 loop reads CASSDGRGNQPQHF. In nucleotides, the CDR3 is TGTGCCAGCAGTGACGGGAGGGGGAATCAGCCCCAGCATTTT.

This chain links TRBV20-1 with TRBJ2-5; D is ambiguous. The J call may be incorrect, as the DNA end agrees better with TRBJ2-1. Germline V gene sequence: CDR1 DFQATT, CDR2 SNEGSKA (reference sequence). The CDR3 extends over 16 amino acids. In DNA, the CDR3 is TGCAGTGCTAGACCTGCAGGCGCGTTGGGCTACAATGAGCAGTTCTTC. It is translated as CSARPAGALGYNEQFF.

The chain links TRBV7-2 to TRBJ2-7; 8 nucleotides align to TRBD1. Trimming removed 3 bases from V and 0 bases from J; junction bases left unmatched: 10. The length of the CDR3 is 17 residues. The V gene's germline CDR1 is SGHTA and CDR2 FQGNSA. The chain's CDR3 is CASSLSRQGAFSYEQYF. The DNA for the CDR3 is TGTGCCAGCAGCTTGAGTCGGCAGGGGGCGTTCTCCTACGAGCAGTACTTC.

This clonotype appeared a few times. V gene TRBV4-2 combines with J gene TRBJ2-7; D is possibly TRBD1 or TRBD2 (6 bases each). V was trimmed by 0 bases and J by 0 bases, leaving 12 bases between them. CDR3 length: 16 residues. Germline values: CDR1 LGHNA, CDR2 YNFKEQ. The CDR3 nucleotides read TGTGCCAGCAGCCAAGATACGGGGGCCTACTCCTACGAGCAGTACTTC. Protein sequence: CASSQDTGAYSYEQYF.

The rearrangement joins TRBV6-1 to TRBJ2-5; D may be TRBD2 (6 bases). The germline gives CDR1 MNHNS, CDR2 SASEGT. V lost 9 bases to trimming and J lost 4 bases, with 18 bases between them. CDR3 length equals 14 residues. CDR3 protein: CASSETGGIETQYF. CDR3 coding DNA: TGTGCCAGTTCCGAAACTGGGGGGATAGAGACCCAGTACTTC.

The rearrangement uses TRBV9 and TRBJ1-1; D may be TRBD1 (6 bases). The CDR3 length is 14 residues. V lost 2 bases and J 3 bases, leaving 11 bases between the germline ends. Germline CDR1 and CDR2: SGDLS and YYNGEE. This CDR3 reads CASSVQGSDTEAFF. In DNA, the CDR3 is TGTGCCAGCAGCGTCCAGGGGTCGGACACTGAAGCTTTCTTT.

The gene calls are TRBV20-1 and TRBJ2-1, with 10 bases identical to TRBD2. The end of the DNA aligns better with TRBJ2-7, so the J call may be wrong. Germline lookup yields CDR1 DFQATT and CDR2 SNEGSKA (reference sequence). The CDR3 runs 14 residues. CDR3 protein: CSADKAGGPSEQYF. CDR3 nucleotide sequence: TGCAGTGCGGACAAAGCGGGAGGGCCGAGCGAGCAGTACTTC.

This clonotype was picked up a small number of times. An end of the junction differs from the germline gene, which may be a read error. J is TRBJ2-3 and V is TRBV6-5; D remains unclear. Germline CDR1 reads MNHEY; CDR2 reads SVGAGI. This CDR3 has 16 residues. In DNA, the CDR3 is TGTGCCAACAGTTCGCATACCCATCCGTACACAGATACGCAGTATTTT. As protein: CANSSHTHPYTDTQYF.